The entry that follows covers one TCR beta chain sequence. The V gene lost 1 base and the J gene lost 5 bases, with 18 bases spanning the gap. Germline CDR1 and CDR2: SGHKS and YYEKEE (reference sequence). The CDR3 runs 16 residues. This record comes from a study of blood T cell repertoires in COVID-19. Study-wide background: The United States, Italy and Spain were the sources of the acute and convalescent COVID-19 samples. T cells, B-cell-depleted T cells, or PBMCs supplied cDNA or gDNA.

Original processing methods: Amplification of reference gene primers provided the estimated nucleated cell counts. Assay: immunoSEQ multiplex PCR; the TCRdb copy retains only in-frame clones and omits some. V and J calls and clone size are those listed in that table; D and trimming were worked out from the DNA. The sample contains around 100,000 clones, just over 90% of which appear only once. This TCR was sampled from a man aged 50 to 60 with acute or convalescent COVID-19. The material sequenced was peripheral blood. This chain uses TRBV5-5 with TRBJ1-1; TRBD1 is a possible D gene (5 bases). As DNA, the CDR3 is TGTGCCAGCAGCTTGCTAGGGGTATCCAGTAAGACTGAAGCTTTCTTT. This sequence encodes CASSLLGVSSKTEAFF.